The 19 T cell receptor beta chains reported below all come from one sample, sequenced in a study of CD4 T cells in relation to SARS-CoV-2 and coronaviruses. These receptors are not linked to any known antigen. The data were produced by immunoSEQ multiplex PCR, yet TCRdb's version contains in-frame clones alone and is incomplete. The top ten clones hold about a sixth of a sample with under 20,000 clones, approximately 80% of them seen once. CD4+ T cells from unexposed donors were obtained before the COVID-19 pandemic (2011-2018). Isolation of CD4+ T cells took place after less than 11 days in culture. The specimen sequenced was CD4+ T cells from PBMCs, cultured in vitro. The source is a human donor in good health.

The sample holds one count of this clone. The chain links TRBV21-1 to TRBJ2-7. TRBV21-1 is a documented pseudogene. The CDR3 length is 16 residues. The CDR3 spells CASSKAQADGTYEQYF. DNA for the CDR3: TGTGCCAGCAGCAAAGCCCAGGCGGACGGAACCTACGAGCAGTACTTC.

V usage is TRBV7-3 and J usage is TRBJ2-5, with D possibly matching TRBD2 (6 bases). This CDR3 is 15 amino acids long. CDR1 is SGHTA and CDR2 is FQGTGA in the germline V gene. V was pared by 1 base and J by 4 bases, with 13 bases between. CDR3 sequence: CASSLRGGWGETQYF. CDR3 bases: TGTGCCAGCAGCTTAAGGGGAGGATGGGGAGAGACCCAGTACTTC.

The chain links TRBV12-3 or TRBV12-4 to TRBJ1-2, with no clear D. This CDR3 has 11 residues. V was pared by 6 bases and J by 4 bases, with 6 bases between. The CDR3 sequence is CASRKFYGYTF. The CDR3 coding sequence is TGTGCCAGCAGGAAGTTCTATGGCTACACCTTC.

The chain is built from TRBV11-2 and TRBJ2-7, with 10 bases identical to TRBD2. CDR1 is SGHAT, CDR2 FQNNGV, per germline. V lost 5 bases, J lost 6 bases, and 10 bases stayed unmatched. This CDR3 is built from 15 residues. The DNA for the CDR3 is TGTGCCAGCAGCCCAAAGCGGGAGGGCCTCTCCGAGCAGTACTTC. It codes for CASSPKREGLSEQYF.

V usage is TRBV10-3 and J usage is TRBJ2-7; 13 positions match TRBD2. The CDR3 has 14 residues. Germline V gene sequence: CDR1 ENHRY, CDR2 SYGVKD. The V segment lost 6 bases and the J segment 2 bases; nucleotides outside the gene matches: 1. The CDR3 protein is CAIRTSGGTYEQYF. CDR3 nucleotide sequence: TGTGCCATCAGGACTAGCGGGGGGACCTACGAGCAGTACTTC.

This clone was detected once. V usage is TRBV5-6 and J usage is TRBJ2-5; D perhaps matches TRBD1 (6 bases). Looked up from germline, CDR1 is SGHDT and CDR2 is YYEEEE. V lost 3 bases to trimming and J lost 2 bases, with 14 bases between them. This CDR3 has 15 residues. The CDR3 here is CASSSLGQQQETQYF. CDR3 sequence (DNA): TGTGCCAGCAGCTCACTCGGACAGCAACAAGAGACCCAGTACTTC.

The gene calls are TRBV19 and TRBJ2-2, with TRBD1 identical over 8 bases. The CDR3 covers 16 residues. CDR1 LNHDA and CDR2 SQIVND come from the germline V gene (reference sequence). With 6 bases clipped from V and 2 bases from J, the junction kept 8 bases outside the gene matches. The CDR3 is CASRPTGTGNTGELFF. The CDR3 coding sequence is TGTGCCAGTAGACCGACCGGGACAGGCAACACCGGGGAGCTGTTTTTT. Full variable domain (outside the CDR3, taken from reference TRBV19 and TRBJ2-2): DGGITQSPKYLFRKEGQNVTLSCEQNLNHDAMYWYRQDPGQGLRLIYYSQIVNDFQKGDIAEGYSVSREKKESFPLTVTSAQKNPTAFYLCASRPTGTGNTGELFFGEGSRLTVL.

The CDR3 DNA reads TGTGCCAGCAGACAGGGACAGGGAATCTACGAGCAGTACTTC. It yields the protein CASRQGQGIYEQYF. The gene calls are TRBV6-5 and TRBJ2-7; TRBD1 matches 9 bases. V dropped 6 bases and J dropped 3; count of bases not matched to a gene: 6. CDR1 and CDR2 (germline): MNHEY, SVGAGI. The CDR3 spans 14 residues.

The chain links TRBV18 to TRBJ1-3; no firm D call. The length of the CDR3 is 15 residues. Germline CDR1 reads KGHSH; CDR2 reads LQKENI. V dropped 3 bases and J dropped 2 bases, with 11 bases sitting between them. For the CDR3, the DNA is TGTGCCAGCTCACCGCAGCTCCTCGCTGGAAACACCATATATTTT. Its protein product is CASSPQLLAGNTIYF.

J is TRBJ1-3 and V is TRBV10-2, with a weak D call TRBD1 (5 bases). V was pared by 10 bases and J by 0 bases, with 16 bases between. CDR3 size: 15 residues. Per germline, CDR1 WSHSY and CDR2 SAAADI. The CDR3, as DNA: TGCGCCACCGAACAAGCAGGGAGCTCTGGAAACACCATATATTTT. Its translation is CATEQAGSSGNTIYF.

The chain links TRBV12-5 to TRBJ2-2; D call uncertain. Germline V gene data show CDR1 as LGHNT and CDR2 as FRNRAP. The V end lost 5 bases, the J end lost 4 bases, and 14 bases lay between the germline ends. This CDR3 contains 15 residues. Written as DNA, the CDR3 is TGTGCTAGTGGTCCCCGAGAGCTTTTCACCGGGGAGCTGTTTTTT. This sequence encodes CASGPRELFTGELFF.

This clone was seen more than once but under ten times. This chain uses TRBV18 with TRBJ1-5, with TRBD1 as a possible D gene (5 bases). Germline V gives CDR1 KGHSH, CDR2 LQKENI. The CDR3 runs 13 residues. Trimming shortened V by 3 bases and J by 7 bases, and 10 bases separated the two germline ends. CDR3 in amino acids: CASSPTSGQPQHF. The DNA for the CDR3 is TGTGCCAGCTCACCGACCTCAGGGCAGCCCCAGCATTTT.

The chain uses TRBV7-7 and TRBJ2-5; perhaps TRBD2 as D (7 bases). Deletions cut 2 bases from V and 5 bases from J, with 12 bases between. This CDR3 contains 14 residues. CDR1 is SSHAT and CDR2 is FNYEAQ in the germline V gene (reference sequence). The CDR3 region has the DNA TGTGCCAGCAGCTTAAGGGGGGGCCATGAGACCCAGTACTTC. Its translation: CASSLRGGHETQYF. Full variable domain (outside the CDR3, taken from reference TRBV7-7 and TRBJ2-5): GAGVSQSPRYKVTKRGQDVTLRCDPISSHATLYWYQQALGQGPEFLTYFNYEAQPDKSGLPSDRFSAERPEGSISTLTIQRTEQRDSAMYRCASSLRGGHETQYFGPGTRLLVL.

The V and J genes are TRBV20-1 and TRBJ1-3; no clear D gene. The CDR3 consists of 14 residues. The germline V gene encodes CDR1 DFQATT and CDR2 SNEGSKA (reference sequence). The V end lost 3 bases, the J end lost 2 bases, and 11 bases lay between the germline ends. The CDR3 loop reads CSASPGAPGNTIYF. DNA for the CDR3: TGCAGTGCTAGTCCCGGAGCACCTGGAAACACCATATATTTT.

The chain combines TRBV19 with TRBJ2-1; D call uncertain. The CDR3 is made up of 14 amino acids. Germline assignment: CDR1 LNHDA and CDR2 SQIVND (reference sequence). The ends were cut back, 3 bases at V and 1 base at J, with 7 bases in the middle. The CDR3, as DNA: TGTGCCAGTAGTATTCTACGATCCTACAATGAGCAGTTCTTC. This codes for CASSILRSYNEQFF.

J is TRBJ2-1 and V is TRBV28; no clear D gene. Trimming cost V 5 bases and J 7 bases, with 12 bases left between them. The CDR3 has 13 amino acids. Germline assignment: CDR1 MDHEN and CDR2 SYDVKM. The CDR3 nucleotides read TGTGCCAGCAGTCCCCTCGGCCGGAATGAGCAGTTCTTC. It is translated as CASSPLGRNEQFF. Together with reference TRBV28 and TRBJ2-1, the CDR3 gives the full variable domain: DVKVTQSSRYLVKRTGEKVFLECVQDMDHENMFWYRQDPGLGLRLIYFSYDVKMKEKGDIPEGYSVSREKKERFSLILESASTNQTSMYLCASSPLGRNEQFFGPGTRLTVL.

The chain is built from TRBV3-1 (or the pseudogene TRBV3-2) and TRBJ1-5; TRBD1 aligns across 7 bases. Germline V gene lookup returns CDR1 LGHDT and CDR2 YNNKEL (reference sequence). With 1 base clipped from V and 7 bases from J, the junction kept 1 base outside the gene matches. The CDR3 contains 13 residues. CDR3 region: CASSQGTGQPQHF. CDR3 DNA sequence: TGTGCCAGCAGCCAAGGGACAGGACAGCCCCAGCATTTT.

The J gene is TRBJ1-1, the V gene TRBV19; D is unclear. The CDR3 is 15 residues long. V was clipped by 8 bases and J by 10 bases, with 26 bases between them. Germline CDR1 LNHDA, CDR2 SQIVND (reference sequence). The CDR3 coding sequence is TGTGCCAGTGGCCAAGGTCCAGGCCCCTCATTGCGAGCTTTCTTT. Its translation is CASGQGPGPSLRAFF.

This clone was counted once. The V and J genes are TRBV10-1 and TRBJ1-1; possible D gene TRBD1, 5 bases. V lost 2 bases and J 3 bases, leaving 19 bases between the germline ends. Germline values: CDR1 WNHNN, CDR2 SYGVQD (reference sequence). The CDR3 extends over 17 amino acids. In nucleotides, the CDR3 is TGCGCCAGCAGTGAGATTGGTGGCCCGAAAGGGGACACTGAAGCTTTCTTT. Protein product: CASSEIGGPKGDTEAFF.